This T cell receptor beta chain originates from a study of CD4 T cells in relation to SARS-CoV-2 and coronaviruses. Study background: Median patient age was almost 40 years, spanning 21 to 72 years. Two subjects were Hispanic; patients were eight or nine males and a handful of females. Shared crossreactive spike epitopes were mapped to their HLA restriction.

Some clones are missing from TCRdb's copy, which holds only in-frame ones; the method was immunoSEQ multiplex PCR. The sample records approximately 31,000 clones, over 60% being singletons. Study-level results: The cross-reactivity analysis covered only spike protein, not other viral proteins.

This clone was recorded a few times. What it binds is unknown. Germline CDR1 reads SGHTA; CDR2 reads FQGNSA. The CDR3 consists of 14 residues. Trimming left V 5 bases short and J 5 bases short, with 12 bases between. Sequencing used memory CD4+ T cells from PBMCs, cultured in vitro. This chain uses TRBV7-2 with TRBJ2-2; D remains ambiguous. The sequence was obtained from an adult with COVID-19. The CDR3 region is CASSPGLGTGELFF. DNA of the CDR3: TGTGCCAGCAGCCCCGGCTTAGGGACCGGGGAGCTGTTTTTT.